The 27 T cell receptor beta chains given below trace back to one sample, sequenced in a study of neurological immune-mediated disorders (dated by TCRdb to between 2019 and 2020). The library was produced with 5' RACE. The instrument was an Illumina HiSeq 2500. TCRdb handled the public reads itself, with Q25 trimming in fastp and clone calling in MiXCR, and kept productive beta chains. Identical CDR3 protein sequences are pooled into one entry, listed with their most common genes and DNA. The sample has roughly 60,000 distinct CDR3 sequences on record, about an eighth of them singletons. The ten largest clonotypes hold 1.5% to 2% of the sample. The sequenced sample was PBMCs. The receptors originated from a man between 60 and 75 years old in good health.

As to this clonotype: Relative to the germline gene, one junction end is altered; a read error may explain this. CDR3 protein: CASSADITSNYGHTF. DNA for the CDR3: TGTGCAAGCAGTGCAGACATTACCTCTAACTATGGCCACACCTTC. V usage is TRBV2 and J usage is TRBJ1-2; D call uncertain. Germline V gene lookup returns CDR1 SNHLY and CDR2 FYNNEI. The CDR3 runs 15 residues.

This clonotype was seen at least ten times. The CDR3 loop is CASSDRDTDEQYF. In DNA, the CDR3 is TGTGCCAGCAGTGACAGGGATACGGACGAGCAGTACTTC. The V gene is TRBV6-6, the J gene TRBJ2-7, with 7 positions matching TRBD1. This CDR3 region has 13 residues. CDR1 MNHNY and CDR2 SVGAGI come from the germline V gene (reference sequence). The trim removed 5 bases at V and 5 bases at J, leaving 6 bases unmatched.

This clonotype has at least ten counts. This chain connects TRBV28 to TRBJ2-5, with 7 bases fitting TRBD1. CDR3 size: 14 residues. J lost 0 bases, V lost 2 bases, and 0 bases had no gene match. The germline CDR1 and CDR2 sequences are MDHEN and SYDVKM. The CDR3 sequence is CASSLGTDQETQYF. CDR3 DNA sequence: TGTGCCAGCAGTTTAGGGACAGACCAAGAGACCCAGTACTTC.

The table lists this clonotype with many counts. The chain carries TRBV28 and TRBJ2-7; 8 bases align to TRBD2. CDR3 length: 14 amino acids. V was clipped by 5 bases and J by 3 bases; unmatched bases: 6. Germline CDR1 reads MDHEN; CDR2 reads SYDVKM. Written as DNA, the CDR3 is TGTGCCAGCAGTCCGGGACTAGACATCTACGAGCAGTACTTC. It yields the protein CASSPGLDIYEQYF.

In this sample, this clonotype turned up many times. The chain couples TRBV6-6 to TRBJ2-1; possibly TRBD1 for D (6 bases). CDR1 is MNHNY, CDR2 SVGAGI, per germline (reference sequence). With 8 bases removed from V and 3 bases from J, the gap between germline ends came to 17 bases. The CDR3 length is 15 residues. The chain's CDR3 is CASAPGAQIYNEQFF. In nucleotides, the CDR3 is TGTGCCAGCGCCCCAGGGGCCCAAATCTACAATGAGCAGTTCTTC.

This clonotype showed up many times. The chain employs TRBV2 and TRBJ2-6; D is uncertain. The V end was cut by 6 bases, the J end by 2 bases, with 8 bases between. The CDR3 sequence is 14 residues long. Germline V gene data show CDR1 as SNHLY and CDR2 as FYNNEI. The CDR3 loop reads CASRTEAGANVLTF. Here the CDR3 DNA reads TGTGCCAGCAGGACCGAGGCTGGGGCCAACGTCCTGACTTTC.

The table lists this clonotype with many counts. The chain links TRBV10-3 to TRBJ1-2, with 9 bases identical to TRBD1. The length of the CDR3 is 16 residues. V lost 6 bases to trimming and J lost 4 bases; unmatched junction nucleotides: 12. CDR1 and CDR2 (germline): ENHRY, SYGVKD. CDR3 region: CAISEGGTGLSYGYTF. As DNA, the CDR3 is TGTGCCATCAGCGAAGGAGGGACAGGGTTGAGCTATGGCTACACCTTC.

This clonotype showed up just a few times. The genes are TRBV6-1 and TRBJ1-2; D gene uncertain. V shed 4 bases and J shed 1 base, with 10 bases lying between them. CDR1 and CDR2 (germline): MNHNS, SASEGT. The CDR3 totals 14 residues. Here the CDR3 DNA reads TGTGCCAGCAGTGCACACGGGGATAACTATGGCTACACCTTC. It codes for CASSAHGDNYGYTF.

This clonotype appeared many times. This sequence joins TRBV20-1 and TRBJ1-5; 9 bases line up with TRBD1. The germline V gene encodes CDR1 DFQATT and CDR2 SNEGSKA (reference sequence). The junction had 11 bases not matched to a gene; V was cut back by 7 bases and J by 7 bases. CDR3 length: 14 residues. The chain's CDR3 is CSVRTGELKQPQHF. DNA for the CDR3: TGCAGTGTTCGGACAGGGGAGCTCAAACAGCCCCAGCATTTT.

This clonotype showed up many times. As DNA, the CDR3 is TGCGCCAGCAGCGAGGTGGCAGGACAAAGCTCCTATAATTCACCCCTCCACTTT. This encodes CASSEVAGQSSYNSPLHF. The V and J genes are TRBV4-3 and TRBJ1-6, with D perhaps matching TRBD1 (5 bases). With 5 bases removed from V and 0 bases from J, the gap between germline ends came to 17 bases. The germline gives CDR1 LGHNA, CDR2 YSLEER. The CDR3 runs 18 residues.

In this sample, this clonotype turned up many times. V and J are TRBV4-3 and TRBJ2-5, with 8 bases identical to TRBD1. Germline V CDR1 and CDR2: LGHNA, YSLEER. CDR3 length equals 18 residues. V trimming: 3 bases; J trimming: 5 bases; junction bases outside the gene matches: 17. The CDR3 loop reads CASSQKLAAGGGSETQYF. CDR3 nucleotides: TGCGCCAGCAGCCAGAAGTTAGCGGCAGGGGGCGGGTCGGAGACCCAGTACTTC.

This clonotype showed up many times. CDR3 in DNA: TGTGCCAGCAGTCCCCGGACGGTTGGAAACACCATATATTTT. This codes for CASSPRTVGNTIYF. This chain connects TRBV12-3 or TRBV12-4 to TRBJ1-3, with D hard to call. The CDR3 is 14 amino acids. The V gene lost 5 bases and the J gene lost 3 bases, with 11 bases spanning the gap.

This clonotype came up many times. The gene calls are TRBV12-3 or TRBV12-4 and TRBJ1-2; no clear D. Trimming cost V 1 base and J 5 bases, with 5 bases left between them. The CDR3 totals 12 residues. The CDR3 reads CASSLVGYGYTF. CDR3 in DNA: TGTGCCAGCAGTTTAGTAGGGTATGGCTACACCTTC.

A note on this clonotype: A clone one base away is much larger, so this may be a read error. The DNA for the CDR3 is TGTGCCAACAGTAGGGACCAGGGGTACGAGCAGTACTTC. This sequence encodes CANSRDQGYEQYF. This rearrangement joins TRBV6-5 to TRBJ2-7, with D possibly being TRBD1 (6 bases). Germline assignment: CDR1 MNHEY and CDR2 SVGAGI. The CDR3 totals 13 residues.

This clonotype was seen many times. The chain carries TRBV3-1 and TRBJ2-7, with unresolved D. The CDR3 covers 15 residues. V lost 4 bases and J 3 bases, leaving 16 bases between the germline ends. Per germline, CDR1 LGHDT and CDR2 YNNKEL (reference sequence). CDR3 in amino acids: CASSPFPQPYYEQYF. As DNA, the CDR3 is TGTGCCAGCAGCCCATTCCCCCAGCCCTACTACGAGCAGTACTTC.

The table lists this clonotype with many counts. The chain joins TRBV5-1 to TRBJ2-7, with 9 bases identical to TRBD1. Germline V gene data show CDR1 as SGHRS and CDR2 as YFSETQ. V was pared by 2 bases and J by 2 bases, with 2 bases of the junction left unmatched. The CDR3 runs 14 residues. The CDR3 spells CASSFGTGTYEQYF. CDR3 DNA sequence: TGCGCCAGCAGCTTTGGGACAGGGACCTACGAGCAGTACTTC.

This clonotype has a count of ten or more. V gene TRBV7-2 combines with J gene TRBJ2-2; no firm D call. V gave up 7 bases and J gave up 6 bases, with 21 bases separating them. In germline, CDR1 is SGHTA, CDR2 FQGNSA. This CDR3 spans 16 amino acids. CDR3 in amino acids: CASIEGDRWVPGELFF. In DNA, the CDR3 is TGTGCCAGCATCGAAGGCGATCGTTGGGTCCCCGGGGAGCTGTTTTTT.

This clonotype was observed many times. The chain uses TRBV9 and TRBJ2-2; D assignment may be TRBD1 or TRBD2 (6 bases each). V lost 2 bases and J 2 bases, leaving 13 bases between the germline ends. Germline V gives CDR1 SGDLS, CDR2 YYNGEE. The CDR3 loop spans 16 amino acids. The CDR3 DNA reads TGTGCCAGCAGCGTCCCGGGGGCTACCAACACCGGGGAGCTGTTTTTT. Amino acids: CASSVPGATNTGELFF.

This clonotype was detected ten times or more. The CDR3 protein is CSARTGQGHGYTF. Written as DNA, the CDR3 is TGCAGTGCTAGAACGGGACAGGGGCATGGCTACACCTTC. V usage is TRBV20-1 and J usage is TRBJ1-2; 10 nucleotides line up with TRBD1. With V trimmed by 2 bases and J by 6 bases, 3 bases remained unmatched. CDR3 size: 13 residues. The V gene's germline CDR1 is DFQATT and CDR2 SNEGSKA (reference sequence).

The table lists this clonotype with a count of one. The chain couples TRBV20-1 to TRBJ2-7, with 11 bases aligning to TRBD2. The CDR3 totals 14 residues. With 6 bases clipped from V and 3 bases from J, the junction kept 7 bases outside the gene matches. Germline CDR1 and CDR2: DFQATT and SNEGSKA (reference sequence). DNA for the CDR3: TGCAGTGCGCCGACTAGCGGGGCCCGCTACGAGCAGTACTTC. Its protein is CSAPTSGARYEQYF.

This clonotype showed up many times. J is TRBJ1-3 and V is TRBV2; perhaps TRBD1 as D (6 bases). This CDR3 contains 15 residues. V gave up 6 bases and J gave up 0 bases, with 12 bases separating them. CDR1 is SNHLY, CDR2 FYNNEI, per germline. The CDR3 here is CASSGQSISGNTIYF. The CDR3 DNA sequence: TGTGCCAGCAGCGGACAGTCGATCTCTGGAAACACCATATATTTT.

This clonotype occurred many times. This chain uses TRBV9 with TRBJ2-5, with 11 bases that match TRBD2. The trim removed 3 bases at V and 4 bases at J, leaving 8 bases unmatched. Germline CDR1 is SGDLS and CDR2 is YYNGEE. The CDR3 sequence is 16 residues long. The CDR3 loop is CASSAVAGGPGETQYF. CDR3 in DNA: TGTGCCAGCAGCGCCGTAGCGGGGGGGCCGGGAGAGACCCAGTACTTC.

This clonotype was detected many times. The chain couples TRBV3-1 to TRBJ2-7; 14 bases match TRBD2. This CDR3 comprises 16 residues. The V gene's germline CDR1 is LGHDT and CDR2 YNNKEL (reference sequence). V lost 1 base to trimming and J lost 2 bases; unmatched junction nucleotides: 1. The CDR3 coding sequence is TGTGCCAGCAGCCAAGGGACTAGCGGGGGGACCTACGAGCAGTACTTC. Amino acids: CASSQGTSGGTYEQYF.

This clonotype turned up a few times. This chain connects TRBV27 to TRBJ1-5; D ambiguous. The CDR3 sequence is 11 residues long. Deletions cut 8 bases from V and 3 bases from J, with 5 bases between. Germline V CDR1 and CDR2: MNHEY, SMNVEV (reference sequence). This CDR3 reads CASGINQPQHF. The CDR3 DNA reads TGTGCCAGCGGGATCAATCAGCCCCAGCATTTT.

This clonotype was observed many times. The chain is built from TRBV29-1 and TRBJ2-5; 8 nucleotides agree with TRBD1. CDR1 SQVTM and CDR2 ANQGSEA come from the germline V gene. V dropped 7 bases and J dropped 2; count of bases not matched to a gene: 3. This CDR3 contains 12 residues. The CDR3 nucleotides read TGCAGCGCCGACAGGGGTCAAGAGACCCAGTACTTC. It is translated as CSADRGQETQYF.

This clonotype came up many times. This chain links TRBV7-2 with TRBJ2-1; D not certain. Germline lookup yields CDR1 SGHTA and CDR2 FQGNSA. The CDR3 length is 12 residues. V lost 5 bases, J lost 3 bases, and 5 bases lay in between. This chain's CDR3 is CASSTDYNEQFF. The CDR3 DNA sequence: TGTGCCAGCAGCACTGACTACAATGAGCAGTTCTTC.

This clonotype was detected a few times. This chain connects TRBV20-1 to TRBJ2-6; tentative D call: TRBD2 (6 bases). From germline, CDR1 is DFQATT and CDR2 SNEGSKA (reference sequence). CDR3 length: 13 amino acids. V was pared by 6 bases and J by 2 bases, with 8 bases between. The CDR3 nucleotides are TGCAGTGCCCGGGGGACTGGGGCCAACGTCCTGACTTTC. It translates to CSARGTGANVLTF.